This TCR beta chain appears in the sequencing data of a study of T cell responses to AZD1222 COVID-19 vaccine. As for the study in general: Pooling covered second doses at about 4 or about 12 weeks.

General observations from the study: Repertoire sampling occurred only after the peak T cell response. Spike as a whole was targeted by vaccine-associated CD4 TCRs, dominant at 160-218 and 743-854. Donors were chiefly white British, with a greater number of females, and clonal diversity was perhaps underestimated.

Data came from immunoSEQ multiplex PCR; TCRdb stores just in-frame clones and leaves some out. Of 140,000 to 150,000 clones detected, about 90% appear once; the ten largest clones hold more than 3.5%. The CDR3 is 14 residues long. The junction had 2 bases not matched to a gene; V was cut back by 5 bases and J by 3 bases. Germline lookup yields CDR1 LNHDA and CDR2 SQIVND (reference sequence). This clone was detected a few times. Its antigen is still unknown. The sample carries other DNA sequences with the same CDR3. Material: peripheral blood, obtained on day 0 of AZD1222 vaccination. J is TRBJ1-5 and V is TRBV19; TRBD1 matches 9 bases. The receptor was isolated from an adult in good health. The CDR3 region is CASSRTGDNQPQHF. CDR3 in DNA: TGTGCCAGTAGTCGGACAGGGGACAATCAGCCCCAGCATTTT.